One TCR beta chain is described in this entry. The sample originates from a study of shared T cell receptors in the human thymus. Repertoires were generated with immunoSEQ multiplex PCR, while TCRdb's copy carries only in-frame clones and drops some. The sample lists over 650,000 clones, more than 75% occurring once. V shed 5 bases and J shed 3 bases, with 8 bases lying between them. Germline assignment: CDR1 SGHNT and CDR2 YYREEE (reference sequence). This CDR3 has 12 amino acids. These data were also reused for a study on human thymus T cells. In that study: Immunologically healthy infants in Finland undergoing congenital heart defect surgery were the donors. Thymic samples were excised during corrective heart operations. The authors found apparently biased V and J gene usage in thymic and blood repertoires. A high degree of thymic repertoire overlap among unrelated individuals was reported in related research.

The source is a boy under two years old with a congenital heart defect. The chain joins TRBV5-4 to TRBJ1-1; no firm D call. What was sequenced was thymocytes. CDR3 coding DNA: TGTGCCAGCAGGGGGAGGTACACTGAAGCTTTCTTT. It is translated as CASRGRYTEAFF.